The following is a T cell receptor beta chain sequence with its context. Samples came from patients with localized non-small cell lung adenocarcinoma. Via MiXCR, TCRdb re-called the PCR reads, giving one row per CDR3 protein. The sample has approximately 12,000 distinct CDR3 sequences, 53% seen once. This specimen belongs to a study of CD4 and CD8 cells across lung adenocarcinoma regions. The V gene end was trimmed by 5 bases and the J gene end by 3 bases; junction bases not matched to a gene: 8. CDR3 length: 15 residues. The germline V gene has CDR1 MNHNS and CDR2 SASEGT. This sequence joins TRBV6-1 and TRBJ1-1; TRBD1 matches 8 bases. The material sequenced was CD8+ T cells from the center of a lung tumor. This receptor was taken from a female donor with lung adenocarcinoma. The CD4 and CD8 labels of this study may be unreliable. CDR3 coding DNA: TGTGCCAGCAGTAAAACACAGGGGGGGGACACTGAAGCTTTCTTT. It translates to CASSKTQGGDTEAFF.